Here is one T cell receptor (beta chain) with its context. The sample belongs to a study of CD8 T cells in Susac syndrome. Losses at the gene ends were 7 bases for V and 4 bases for J; bases not matched to a gene: 8. Germline-derived CDR1 and CDR2 are SGHRS and YFSETQ. The CDR3 is made up of 14 amino acids. Reverse transcription of roughly 0.5 to 1 ug RNA used random hexamers. Multiplex immunoSEQ PCR targeted 54 Vbeta and 13 Jbeta TCR beta segments. TCRdb re-called the immunoSEQ multiplex PCR reads with MiXCR, one entry per CDR3 protein. The table lists over 120,000 distinct CDR3 sequences, 95% of them singletons, with about 0.14% in the top ten. The CD8+ and CD4+ T cells were isolated magnetically using a negative isolation approach, whereas the TEMRA cells were enriched by FACS.

The V call is TRBV5-1, the J call TRBJ2-1; 7 bases agree with TRBD2. The sample taken for sequencing was CD4+ T cells from PBMCs. This TCR was recovered from a human donor with Susac syndrome. In nucleotides, the CDR3 is TGCGCCAGCGGGGCGGGAGCAAATTACAATGAGCAGTTCTTC. It specifies CASGAGANYNEQFF. The variable domain in full, completed from reference TRBV5-1 and TRBJ2-1, reads KAGVTQTPRYLIKTRGQQVTLSCSPISGHRSVSWYQQTPGQGLQFLFEYFSETQRNKGNFPGRFSGRQFSNSRSEMNVSTLELGDSALYLCASGAGANYNEQFFGPGTRLTVL.